This paragraph reports one T cell receptor beta chain. The data were taken from a study of cytomegalovirus exposure and HLA in healthy donors. The trim removed 4 bases at V and 6 bases at J, leaving 10 bases unmatched. The CDR3 spans 15 residues. The V gene's germline CDR1 is SGHRS and CDR2 YFSETQ. PCR amplification relied on 60 Vbeta primers (plus 13 Jbeta primers). Authors' methods: A later analysis counted 80 million or so unique TCR beta chains, some 12 million shared. TCRdb keeps only in-frame clones here, not all; method: immunoSEQ multiplex PCR. The DNA was the basis for D and trimming; V, J and clone size are from that table. The sample contains 120,000 or so clones, around 73% of which appear only once.

The sequence derives from a woman aged 40 to 50 in good health and CMV-seropositive. The gene calls are TRBV5-1 and TRBJ2-7; 10 nucleotides align to TRBD1. Sequencing was done on a sample of PBMCs. The CDR3, as DNA: TGCGCCAGCAGCCCGGGGGGGACAGGGGTCGGCGAGCAGTACTTC. It specifies CASSPGGTGVGEQYF.